This passage covers 17 T cell receptor beta chains from one sample sequenced in a study of T cells in Graves' hyperthyroidism and ophthalmopathy. Amplification of TCR beta CDR3 regions was performed using RNA transcripts as template. RT-PCR in the first round (using the HTBI primer set) targeted the TCR CDR3. Each CDR3 protein is one row after TCRdb ran MiXCR on the multiplex PCR reads. Of about 570,000 distinct CDR3 sequences listed, about 45% are singletons. Sequenced sample: peripheral blood or thyroid tissue (not recorded which). These receptors all come from an adult woman with Graves' disease, either hyperthyroidism or ophthalmopathy (not recorded which).

The V gene is TRBV11-2, the J gene TRBJ2-7, with a weak D call TRBD1 (5 bases). Per the germline V gene, CDR1 is SGHAT and CDR2 is FQNNGV. This CDR3 spans 12 amino acids. The V and J ends lost 4 bases and 6 bases respectively, with 10 bases between them. CDR3 amino acids: CASSSLRGEQYF. CDR3 DNA sequence: TGTGCCAGCAGCTCGTTAAGGGGCGAGCAGTACTTC.

This chain connects TRBV5-6 to TRBJ1-1; D remains ambiguous. With 2 bases removed from V and 8 bases from J, the gap between germline ends came to 10 bases. Germline V lookup: CDR1 SGHDT, CDR2 YYEEEE. This CDR3 region has 12 residues. CDR3 nucleotides: TGTGCCAGCAGCTTCCACGGGTTAGAAGCTTTCTTT. Translation gives CASSFHGLEAFF.

Note on this clonotype: The CDR3 end shows no conserved phenylalanine or tryptophan, and so a read error is likely. It is unclear where the CDR3 begins or ends on the DNA, so no DNA is shown, and the CDR3 is as TCRdb lists it. V and J are TRBV7-2 and TRBJ2-6; the table names TRBD1, a call not compared with the DNA. Both ends counted, the CDR3 spans 12 residues. Germline values: CDR1 SGHTA, CDR2 FQGNSA. The CDR3 spells CASSLEPPLVPS.

V and J are TRBV13 and TRBJ2-5; no reliable D call. Germline CDR1 is PRHDT and CDR2 is FYEKMQ (reference sequence). Trimming shortened V by 5 bases and J by 9 bases, and 10 bases separated the two germline ends. This CDR3 has 11 amino acids. The CDR3 DNA reads TGTGCCAGCAGCCTGGGTAGGCCCCAGTACTTC. Translation: CASSLGRPQYF.

This clonotype was counted at least ten times. This chain connects TRBV2 to TRBJ2-5; D unclear. The CDR3 runs to 15 residues. V gave up 8 bases and J gave up 6 bases, with 22 bases separating them. CDR1 SNHLY and CDR2 FYNNEI come from the germline V gene. The CDR3 sequence is CASFLIEKSRKTQYF. The CDR3 DNA follows: TGTGCCAGCTTTCTGATAGAGAAAAGTAGGAAGACCCAGTACTTC.

This chain links TRBV2 with TRBJ2-5; D is unresolved. The germline CDR1 and CDR2 sequences are SNHLY and FYNNEI. The germline V and J ends were trimmed by 2 bases and 9 bases, with 10 bases remaining between them. The CDR3 length is 12 residues. The CDR3: CASSEYGLAQYF. The CDR3 coding sequence is TGTGCCAGCAGTGAATACGGGCTAGCCCAGTACTTC.

The table lists this clonotype with a few counts. The genes are TRBV29-1 and TRBJ1-2; unclear D gene. The V gene lost 1 base and the J gene lost 4 bases, with 10 bases spanning the gap. The CDR3 contains 13 residues. Germline assignment: CDR1 SQVTM and CDR2 ANQGSEA. CDR3 bases: TGCAGCGTTGAAGGAAGGGTGACCTATGGCTACACCTTC. Its protein product is CSVEGRVTYGYTF.

The chain carries TRBV6-5 and TRBJ2-2, with 9 bases aligning to TRBD2. CDR3 length: 15 residues. Trimming took 4 bases from V and 2 from J; bases not matched to a gene: 2. CDR1 and CDR2 from the germline V gene are MNHEY and SVGAGI. In DNA form, the CDR3 reads TGTGCCAGCAGTTGGACTAGCGTTAACACCGGGGAGCTGTTTTTT. Its translation is CASSWTSVNTGELFF.

This clonotype has ten or more counts. The gene calls are TRBV7-9 and TRBJ2-7; TRBD2 is a possible D gene (6 bases). The germline V gene encodes CDR1 SEHNR and CDR2 FQNEAQ (reference sequence). V was shortened by 6 bases and J by 3 bases, with 9 bases between the two germline ends. The CDR3 contains 12 residues. The CDR3 DNA follows: TGTGCCAGCAGGGGGACTGACTACGAGCAGTACTTC. Translating it yields CASRGTDYEQYF.

In regard to this clonotype: This could be a read error, since a much larger clone is one nucleotide away. V and J are TRBV27 and TRBJ2-5; the D gene is possibly TRBD2 (5 bases). Trimming pared 6 bases from V and 1 base from J, leaving 12 bases between. The CDR3 consists of 14 residues. Germline V CDR1 and CDR2: MNHEY, SMNVEV (reference sequence). Here the CDR3 DNA reads TGTGCCAGCAGCGTCCAGCGGCGCCAAGAGACCCAGTACTTC. Protein: CASSVQRRQETQYF.

In this sample, this clonotype turned up many times. CDR3 in amino acids: CASSVGGEQYF. In DNA, the CDR3 is TGTGCCAGCAGTGTTGGGGGCGAGCAGTACTTC. The chain joins TRBV6-1 to TRBJ2-7; D is tentatively TRBD1 or TRBD2 (5 bases each). The V gene's germline CDR1 is MNHNS and CDR2 SASEGT. This CDR3 has 11 amino acids. V was shortened by 4 bases and J by 6 bases, with 7 bases between the two germline ends.

The chain is built from TRBV7-9 and TRBJ1-5; 7 bases fit TRBD1. Per germline, CDR1 SEHNR and CDR2 FQNEAQ (reference sequence). CDR3 length: 14 residues. V trimming: 6 bases; J trimming: 6 bases; junction bases outside the gene matches: 8. DNA for the CDR3: TGTGCCAGCAGTCCTGACAGGGTACGTCAGCCCCAGCATTTT. Its translation is CASSPDRVRQPQHF.

The chain links TRBV10-3 to TRBJ2-6, with D possibly being TRBD1 (6 bases). Germline V gene lookup returns CDR1 ENHRY and CDR2 SYGVKD. The CDR3 covers 16 residues. Trimming took 5 bases from V and 2 from J, leaving 13 bases between them. The CDR3 DNA sequence: TGTGCCATCAGTTCCGTACAGGGAACTGGGGCCAACGTCCTGACTTTC. Protein product: CAISSVQGTGANVLTF.

There are a few counts of this clonotype. The chain recombines TRBV7-9 with TRBJ2-1, with D unresolved. V gave up 7 bases and J gave up 8 bases, with 6 bases separating them. Germline-derived CDR1 and CDR2 are SEHNR and FQNEAQ (reference sequence). The CDR3 runs to 10 residues. The chain's CDR3 is CASTNDEQFF. The CDR3 DNA is TGTGCCAGCACAAACGATGAGCAGTTCTTC.

This clonotype was observed at least ten times. The chain is built from TRBV9 and TRBJ1-6; TRBD1 agrees at 11 bases. The CDR3 totals 15 residues. The germline V gene encodes CDR1 SGDLS and CDR2 YYNGEE. The junction had 2 bases not matched to a gene; V was cut back by 0 bases and J by 9 bases. In nucleotides, the CDR3 is TGTGCCAGCAGCGTAGCGGACAGGGGGCGTTCACCCCTCCACTTT. Translation: CASSVADRGRSPLHF. Using reference TRBV9 and TRBJ1-6 for the parts outside the CDR3, the full variable domain is DSGVTQTPKHLITATGQRVTLRCSPRSGDLSVYWYQQSLDQGLQFLIQYYNGEERAKGNILERFSAQQFPDLHSELNLSSLELGDSALYFCASSVADRGRSPLHFGNGTRLTVT.

This clonotype was observed many times. V and J are TRBV7-6 and TRBJ2-1; no clear D. The V and J ends lost 6 bases and 6 bases respectively, with 6 bases between them. The CDR3 totals 11 residues. CDR1 is SGHVS, CDR2 FNYEAQ, per germline. This CDR3 reads CASSLGNEQFF. In DNA, the CDR3 is TGTGCCAGCAGTTTGGGCAATGAGCAGTTCTTC.

This clonotype was recorded at least ten times. Sequence at one end of the junction differs from germline and may be a read error. V gene TRBV7-9 combines with J gene TRBJ2-7; D might be TRBD1 (5 bases). The CDR3 is 12 residues long. The germline V gene has CDR1 SEHNR and CDR2 FQNEAQ (reference sequence). The CDR3, as DNA: TGTGCCAGCAGCATATGGACAATGTCCCAGGACTTC. The encoded protein is CASSIWTMSQDF.